This T cell receptor beta chain is from a study of early T cells in non-severe SARS-CoV-2 infection. Background on the study: Investigators sequenced bulk RNA drawn from unsorted whole blood, and chains remained unpaired. Study findings and constraints: Database matching using VDJdb favored anti-spike CD8 responses, with private and CD4 specificities left missing.

Germline trimming cut 4 bases from V and 4 bases from J; bases unmatched to any gene: 8. The CDR3 covers 16 residues. The germline V gene has CDR1 SQVTM and CDR2 ANQGSEA. Unique molecular identifiers tagged individual cDNA molecules. TCRdb analysed the 5' RACE reads with MiXCR anew, one entry per CDR3 protein. This sample has about 99,000 distinct CDR3 sequences; roughly 17% occur once, and the top ten carry over 1%. Details on this clonotype: Its antigen remains unidentified.

J is TRBJ2-6 and V is TRBV29-1; 9 bases map to TRBD1. The sequenced sample was whole blood. This clonotype was obtained from an adult who was a healthcare worker with PCR-confirmed SARS-CoV-2 infection or an uninfected control (not recorded which). The CDR3 reads CSVGRQGDRGANVLTF. The CDR3 DNA reads as TGCAGCGTTGGTAGACAGGGGGACAGAGGGGCCAACGTCCTGACTTTC.